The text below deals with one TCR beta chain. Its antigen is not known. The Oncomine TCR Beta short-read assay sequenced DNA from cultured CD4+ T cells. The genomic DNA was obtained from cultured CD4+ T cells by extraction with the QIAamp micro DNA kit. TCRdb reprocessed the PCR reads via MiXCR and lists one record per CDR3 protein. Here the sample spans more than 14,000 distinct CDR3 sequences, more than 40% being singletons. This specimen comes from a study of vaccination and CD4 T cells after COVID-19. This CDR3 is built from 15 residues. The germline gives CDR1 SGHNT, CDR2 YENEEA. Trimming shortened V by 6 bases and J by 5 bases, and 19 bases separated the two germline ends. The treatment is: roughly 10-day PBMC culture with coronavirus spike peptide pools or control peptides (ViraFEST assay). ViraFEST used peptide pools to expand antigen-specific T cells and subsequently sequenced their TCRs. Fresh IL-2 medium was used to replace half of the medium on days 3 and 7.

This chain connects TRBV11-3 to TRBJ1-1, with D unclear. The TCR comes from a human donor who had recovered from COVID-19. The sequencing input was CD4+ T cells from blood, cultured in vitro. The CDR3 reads CASSFDLNPGTEAFF. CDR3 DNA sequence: TGTGCCAGCAGTTTTGACCTGAATCCGGGGACTGAAGCTTTCTTT.